These 29 T cell receptor beta chains came from one sample sequenced in a study of T-cell reconstitution after alpha-beta-depleted transplantation in children. A library of TCRbeta sequences, prepared with unique molecular identifiers, was generated. MiXCR, applied by TCRdb to the PCR reads, yields one record per CDR3 protein. Of about 540,000 distinct CDR3 sequences in the sample, approximately 20% were seen once. Here the sequenced sample was PBMCs from the stem cell graft donor, taken from the stem cell graft. Every receptor here comes from a human donor who donated a stem cell graft to a child with acute lymphoblastic leukemia.

In this sample, this clonotype turned up a few times. The chain recombines TRBV20-1 with TRBJ1-2; TRBD1 agrees at 8 bases. V dropped 3 bases and J dropped 5; count of bases not matched to a gene: 11. The CDR3 runs to 15 residues. The germline V gene has CDR1 DFQATT and CDR2 SNEGSKA (reference sequence). The CDR3 coding sequence is TGCAGTGCTAGTCCGGGACAGGCAACACAATATGGCTACACCTTC. As protein: CSASPGQATQYGYTF.

This chain links TRBV5-1 with TRBJ2-7; D remains ambiguous. V lost 1 base and J lost 6, with 17 bases in between. The CDR3 is made up of 15 amino acids. Germline V lookup: CDR1 SGHRS, CDR2 YFSETQ. The CDR3 nucleotides read TGCGCCAGCAGCTTGACCCGATGGCCAGAAAGCGAGCAGTACTTC. This codes for CASSLTRWPESEQYF.

The rearrangement joins TRBV9 to TRBJ1-1, with a tentative D call TRBD1 (5 bases). This CDR3 contains 13 residues. CDR1 and CDR2 (germline): SGDLS, YYNGEE. With 5 bases removed from V and 8 bases from J, the gap between germline ends came to 16 bases. CDR3 nucleotide sequence: TGTGCCAGCAGTCCGGGGGGAGTTGGAGAAGCTTTCTTT. The encoded protein is CASSPGGVGEAFF. Full variable domain (missing parts from reference TRBV9 and TRBJ1-1): DSGVTQTPKHLITATGQRVTLRCSPRSGDLSVYWYQQSLDQGLQFLIQYYNGEERAKGNILERFSAQQFPDLHSELNLSSLELGDSALYFCASSPGGVGEAFFGQGTRLTVV.

This clonotype has more than one count but fewer than ten. The J gene is TRBJ1-1, the V gene TRBV7-6; perhaps TRBD1 as D (5 bases). V lost 5 bases, J lost 1 base, and 14 bases lay in between. Germline lookup yields CDR1 SGHVS and CDR2 FNYEAQ. The CDR3 loop spans 15 amino acids. The CDR3 spells CASSPIPGQNTEAFF. CDR3 in DNA: TGTGCCAGCAGCCCTATCCCCGGACAGAACACTGAAGCTTTCTTT.

This clonotype has ten or more counts. This chain connects TRBV29-1 to TRBJ2-1, with 8 bases lining up with TRBD1. V lost 3 bases, J lost 4 bases, and 14 bases stayed unmatched. Germline V gives CDR1 SQVTM, CDR2 ANQGSEA. The CDR3 has 17 amino acids. The CDR3 coding sequence is TGCAGCGTTGACCCATTCTCAGGGGGCGCGGAATACAATGAGCAGTTCTTC. Amino acids: CSVDPFSGGAEYNEQFF.

CDR3 sequence (DNA): TGTGCCAGCAGCTCGGGACTTCAATTCCAAGAGACCCAGTACTTC. As protein: CASSSGLQFQETQYF. The genes are TRBV11-1 and TRBJ2-5; D perhaps matches TRBD2 (6 bases). This CDR3 has 15 residues. Trimming removed 4 bases from V and 1 base from J, with 13 bases in between. Germline V gene sequence: CDR1 SGHAT, CDR2 FQDESV (reference sequence). The full variable domain, its missing parts supplied by reference TRBV11-1 and TRBJ2-5, is EAEVAQSPRYKITEKSQAVAFWCDPISGHATLYWYRQILGQGPELLVQFQDESVVDDSQLPKDRFSAERLKGVDSTLKIQPAELGDSAMYLCASSSGLQFQETQYFGPGTRLLVL.

This clonotype was observed a few times. V is TRBV5-6 and J is TRBJ2-1; TRBD2 matches at 11 bases. The length of the CDR3 is 15 residues. V trimming: 4 bases; J trimming: 7 bases; junction bases outside the gene matches: 7. Germline V gene data show CDR1 as SGHDT and CDR2 as YYEEEE. The CDR3 DNA sequence: TGTGCCAGCAGCGCGGGACTAGCGGAGGGGAATGAGCAGTTCTTC. It is translated as CASSAGLAEGNEQFF.

This clonotype was detected only a few times. This chain joins TRBV7-3 and TRBJ2-2, with D unclear. Trimming took 4 bases from V and 2 from J, leaving 14 bases between them. CDR1 and CDR2 (germline): SGHTA, FQGTGA. CDR3 size: 16 residues. The CDR3 DNA is TGTGCCAGCAGCTCTACTAACGATCTCAACACCGGGGAGCTGTTTTTT. Its translation is CASSSTNDLNTGELFF. The complete variable domain, with remaining parts taken from reference TRBV7-3 and TRBJ2-2, reads GAGVSQTPSNKVTEKGKYVELRCDPISGHTALYWYRQSLGQGPEFLIYFQGTGAADDSGLPNDRFFAVRPEGSVSTLKIQRTERGDSAVYLCASSSTNDLNTGELFFGEGSRLTVL.

This clonotype was recorded a few times. The chain joins TRBV11-1 to TRBJ2-6, with TRBD1 matching 11 bases. Trimming at V came to 1 base and at J to 7 bases, leaving 9 bases not matched to a gene. The germline gives CDR1 SGHAT, CDR2 FQDESV (reference sequence). CDR3 length equals 18 residues. The CDR3 bases are TGTGCCAGCAGCTTAGGGGGAGGACAGGGGGCAAGAGCCAACGTCCTGACTTTC. Amino acids: CASSLGGGQGARANVLTF.

The CDR3 nucleotides read TGTGCCAGCAGGGGAACGACAGGGCTCTACGAGCAGTACTTC. Amino acids: CASRGTTGLYEQYF. V is TRBV2 and J is TRBJ2-7, with 7 bases aligning to TRBD1. The CDR3 has 14 amino acids. V gave up 6 bases and J gave up 3 bases; unmatched junction bases: 8. The germline V gene has CDR1 SNHLY and CDR2 FYNNEI.

The V call is TRBV5-1, the J call TRBJ2-7, with a weak D call TRBD2 (5 bases). CDR3 length: 13 amino acids. Per the germline V gene, CDR1 is SGHRS and CDR2 is YFSETQ. The V end lost 3 bases, the J end lost 3 bases, and 10 bases lay between the germline ends. The CDR3 region is CASSYGLDYEQYF. Written as DNA, the CDR3 is TGCGCCAGCAGCTACGGACTGGACTACGAGCAGTACTTC.

The chain is built from TRBV4-1 and TRBJ1-1; no clear D. CDR3 length equals 11 residues. CDR1 MGHRA and CDR2 YSYEKL come from the germline V gene. Trimming left V 5 bases short and J 11 bases short, with 12 bases between. The CDR3 DNA sequence: TGCGCCAGCAGCTCGCCGATAGCCGCTTTCTTT. Translation gives CASSSPIAAFF.

This clonotype was detected only a few times. J is TRBJ2-7 and V is TRBV5-1, with 7 bases matching TRBD1. V dropped 2 bases and J dropped 2; count of bases not matched to a gene: 7. Germline-derived CDR1 and CDR2 are SGHRS and YFSETQ. The length of the CDR3 is 15 residues. The CDR3 region has the DNA TGCGCCAGCAGCTTTGTGGGACAGCCTACCTACGAGCAGTACTTC. Residues: CASSFVGQPTYEQYF.

The rearrangement links TRBV18 to TRBJ2-1; D remains unclear. Trimming took off 3 bases at V and 6 bases at J, with 9 bases between the two ends. CDR1 KGHSH and CDR2 LQKENI come from the germline V gene. The CDR3 is 13 residues long. The DNA for the CDR3 is TGTGCCAGCTCACCTACTGCTAGCAATGAGCAGTTCTTC. This translates into CASSPTASNEQFF.

This chain's CDR3 is CASGKSGGAGELFF. The DNA of the CDR3 is TGTGCTAGTGGTAAAAGCGGGGGGGCCGGGGAGCTGTTTTTT. This rearrangement joins TRBV12-5 to TRBJ2-2, with 10 bases identical to TRBD2. Per germline, CDR1 LGHNT and CDR2 FRNRAP. J was trimmed by 6 bases and V by 5 bases; bases with no gene match: 3. The CDR3 has 14 amino acids.

The chain links TRBV7-3 to TRBJ1-3, with D uncertain. CDR1 SGHTA and CDR2 FQGTGA come from the germline V gene. The CDR3 is made up of 13 amino acids. Trimming removed 1 base at V and 2 bases at J, with 3 bases between. The CDR3 reads CASSLKPGNTIYF. The CDR3 DNA is TGTGCCAGCAGCTTAAAACCTGGAAACACCATATATTTT.

The chain couples TRBV27 to TRBJ1-1, with unresolved D. This CDR3 spans 13 amino acids. Trimming took off 0 bases at V and 5 bases at J, with 7 bases between the two ends. CDR1 and CDR2 (germline): MNHEY, SMNVEV (reference sequence). CDR3 nucleotides: TGTGCCAGCAGTTTATCGGTGCAGACTGAAGCTTTCTTT. It translates to CASSLSVQTEAFF.

There are a few counts of this clonotype. This chain links TRBV20-1 with TRBJ2-7; D unclear. Germline V CDR1 and CDR2: DFQATT, SNEGSKA (reference sequence). V dropped 6 bases and J dropped 1 base, with 10 bases sitting between them. This CDR3 is built from 12 residues. CDR3 in amino acids: CSAHELSYEQYF. DNA of the CDR3: TGCAGTGCGCACGAGTTGTCCTACGAGCAGTACTTC.

The rearrangement uses TRBV3-1 and TRBJ1-2; D not resolved. CDR3 length equals 13 residues. Germline assignment: CDR1 LGHDT and CDR2 YNNKEL (reference sequence). With 4 bases removed from V and 4 bases from J, the gap between germline ends came to 10 bases. The CDR3 bases are TGTGCCAGCAGCCCGAGAGCACGCTATGGCTACACCTTC. It yields the protein CASSPRARYGYTF.

This clonotype was observed a few times. This chain links TRBV4-1 with TRBJ1-1, with 9 bases lining up with TRBD1. The CDR3 has 19 amino acids. Germline lookup yields CDR1 MGHRA and CDR2 YSYEKL. The V and J ends lost 1 base and 1 base, in that order; junction bases with no gene match: 13. As DNA, the CDR3 is TGCGCCAGCAGCCAAGGGCGATCCGGGACAGGGAAAAGGAACACTGAAGCTTTCTTT. Amino acids: CASSQGRSGTGKRNTEAFF.

This clonotype has only a few counts. The chain recombines TRBV5-6 with TRBJ1-5; D uncertain. CDR1 and CDR2 from the germline V gene are SGHDT and YYEEEE. V lost 0 bases, J lost 7 bases, and 14 bases lay in between. The CDR3 contains 15 residues. This chain's CDR3 is CASSLAGRPDQPQHF. CDR3 sequence (DNA): TGTGCCAGCAGCTTGGCCGGACGTCCAGACCAGCCCCAGCATTTT.

In its sample, this clonotype was seen many times. The chain uses TRBV29-1 and TRBJ2-7, with 9 bases lining up with TRBD1. This CDR3 spans 13 amino acids. Trimming took 4 bases from V and 4 from J; bases not matched to a gene: 5. Germline CDR1 reads SQVTM; CDR2 reads ANQGSEA. The CDR3 DNA follows: TGCAGCGTTGGACAGGGGGAAAGATACGAGCAGTACTTC. Amino acids: CSVGQGERYEQYF.

This clonotype was detected a few times. The V gene is TRBV7-6, the J gene TRBJ1-5; D is unresolved. V was shortened by 3 bases and J by 0 bases, with 12 bases between the two germline ends. Germline values: CDR1 SGHVS, CDR2 FNYEAQ. The CDR3 sequence is 16 residues long. CDR3 DNA sequence: TGTGCCAGCAGCTTGGTAGCGGCTTATAGCAATCAGCCCCAGCATTTT. The encoded protein is CASSLVAAYSNQPQHF.

The V gene is TRBV9, the J gene TRBJ2-5; perhaps TRBD1 as D (6 bases). In germline, CDR1 is SGDLS, CDR2 YYNGEE. This CDR3 is 16 amino acids long. Trimming left V 0 bases short and J 5 bases short, with 17 bases between. The CDR3 loop reads CASSVGKTGLQETQYF. Here the CDR3 DNA reads TGTGCCAGCAGCGTAGGAAAGACAGGACTTCAGGAGACCCAGTACTTC.

This clonotype turned up a few times. V usage is TRBV12-3 or TRBV12-4 and J usage is TRBJ2-3; no definite D call. The CDR3 runs to 19 residues. V was trimmed by 1 base and J by 9 bases, leaving 29 bases between them. The CDR3 DNA reads TGTGCCAGCAGTTTAGACTACATGGTGGGCCTAGTTGGAATCGAGACGCAGTATTTT. This translates into CASSLDYMVGLVGIETQYF.

This clonotype was seen only a few times. This chain joins TRBV12-3 or TRBV12-4 and TRBJ2-3; 10 nucleotides align to TRBD2. Germline trimming cut 1 base from V and 1 base from J; bases unmatched to any gene: 8. CDR3 length: 18 amino acids. The CDR3 here is CASSLGPAGGPGTDTQYF. Written as DNA, the CDR3 is TGTGCCAGCAGTTTAGGGCCAGCGGGAGGGCCTGGCACAGATACGCAGTATTTT.

This clonotype was recorded at least ten times. The chain carries TRBV12-3 or TRBV12-4 and TRBJ1-1; D uncertain. This CDR3 is built from 11 residues. V was clipped by 5 bases and J by 3 bases, with 4 bases between them. CDR3 bases: TGTGCCAGCAGTCAGGACACTGAAGCTTTCTTT. The encoded protein is CASSQDTEAFF.

The chain recombines TRBV12-3 or TRBV12-4 with TRBJ1-1, with D possibly being TRBD1 (5 bases). CDR3 length: 13 amino acids. V lost 4 bases and J 8 bases, leaving 14 bases between the germline ends. The CDR3 region is CASSSSQPGEAFF. In DNA form, the CDR3 reads TGTGCCAGCAGTTCGAGCCAACCAGGGGAAGCTTTCTTT.

This clonotype occurred once. In DNA form, the CDR3 reads TGTGCCAGCTCACTATCCGACGACGGGCAGTTCTTC. The encoded protein is CASSLSDDGQFF. J is TRBJ2-1 and V is TRBV18; D unresolved. This CDR3 is 12 amino acids long. V lost 4 bases to trimming and J lost 12 bases, with 13 bases between them. CDR1 is KGHSH, CDR2 LQKENI, per germline.